The 9 T cell receptor beta chains reported below all come from one sample, sequenced in a study of identical twins. Each CDR3 protein is one row after TCRdb ran MiXCR on the 5' RACE reads. The data show 500,000 to 700,000 distinct CDR3 sequences, with just over 7% seen just once and 1.5% to 2% held by the top ten. The sample also formed part of further work on yellow fever vaccine responses in identical twins.

The specimen was PBMCs. The origin of the receptors is a woman aged 18-29 years in good health.

This clonotype turned up a few times. V usage is TRBV12-3 or TRBV12-4 and J usage is TRBJ1-2; no reliable D call. The CDR3 covers 15 residues. Trimming cost V 6 bases and J 0 bases, with 14 bases left between them. CDR3 loop: CASSGRANSNYGYTF. CDR3 DNA: TGTGCCAGCAGCGGAAGGGCAAACTCTAACTATGGCTACACCTTC.

In its sample, this clonotype was seen many times. The CDR3 loop reads CASSPQGAYHNEQFF. Written as DNA, the CDR3 is TGTGCCAGCAGTCCACAGGGGGCTTACCACAATGAGCAGTTCTTC. This chain connects TRBV6-1 to TRBJ2-1, with 9 bases fitting TRBD1. The germline gives CDR1 MNHNS, CDR2 SASEGT. The CDR3 runs 15 residues. The J segment lost 5 bases and the V segment lost 5 bases, leaving 7 bases of the junction unmatched.

This chain connects TRBV28 to TRBJ2-1; TRBD2 aligns across 7 bases. This CDR3 region has 13 residues. Germline V gene lookup returns CDR1 MDHEN and CDR2 SYDVKM. The V segment lost 5 bases and the J segment 4 bases; nucleotides outside the gene matches: 2. CDR3 loop: CASSTSEYNEQFF. In DNA, the CDR3 is TGTGCCAGCAGTACTAGCGAGTACAATGAGCAGTTCTTC.

This chain connects TRBV10-2 to TRBJ2-3; no reliable D call. Germline loops: CDR1 WSHSY, CDR2 SAAADI. V lost 4 bases and J lost 2, with 7 bases in between. The length of the CDR3 is 13 residues. CDR3: CASSVEYTDTQYF. The DNA for the CDR3 is TGCGCCAGCAGTGTGGAGTACACAGATACGCAGTATTTT.

This clonotype was seen only a few times. This rearrangement joins TRBV20-1 to TRBJ2-7; TRBD2 matches at 8 bases. The CDR3 runs 14 residues. After removal of 0 bases from V and 4 bases from J, the junction contained 5 bases not matched to a gene. Per the germline V gene, CDR1 is DFQATT and CDR2 is SNEGSKA (reference sequence). The CDR3 reads CSARDTGGDYEQYF. The CDR3 bases are TGCAGTGCTAGAGATACGGGAGGGGATTACGAGCAGTACTTC.

This clonotype was recorded at least ten times. The chain carries TRBV29-1 and TRBJ2-7; possibly TRBD2 for D (6 bases). The CDR3 totals 15 residues. Trimming took off 0 bases at V and 1 base at J, with 13 bases between the two ends. CDR1 SQVTM and CDR2 ANQGSEA come from the germline V gene. CDR3 amino acids: CSVEDRGSGSYEQYF. CDR3 coding DNA: TGCAGCGTTGAAGATCGGGGGTCCGGTTCCTACGAGCAGTACTTC.

This clonotype was counted many times. The chain joins TRBV12-3 or TRBV12-4 to TRBJ2-5; 7 nucleotides align to TRBD1. This CDR3 is 16 amino acids long. V lost 5 bases, J lost 4 bases, and 13 bases stayed unmatched. In nucleotides, the CDR3 is TGTGCCAGCAGTCACGGGTTCTGGGACAGAGGAGAGACCCAGTACTTC. Its translation: CASSHGFWDRGETQYF.

This clonotype has a handful of counts. The J gene is TRBJ2-5, the V gene TRBV5-1; 12 bases are shared with TRBD2. The CDR3 runs to 16 residues. With 4 bases clipped from V and 4 bases from J, the junction kept 8 bases outside the gene matches. The germline V gene encodes CDR1 SGHRS and CDR2 YFSETQ. In DNA, the CDR3 is TGCGCCAGCAGCCCCCTGACTAGCGGGAGTATAGAGACCCAGTACTTC. This sequence encodes CASSPLTSGSIETQYF.

This chain uses TRBV27 with TRBJ2-5, with a possible D match to TRBD2 (5 bases). CDR1 is MNHEY and CDR2 is SMNVEV in the germline V gene (reference sequence). This CDR3 spans 13 amino acids. Trimming removed 2 bases at V and 7 bases at J, with 11 bases between. CDR3 nucleotide sequence: TGTGCCAGCAGTTTAGAGGGTTCCGGGACCCAGTACTTC. Encoded protein: CASSLEGSGTQYF.